This T cell receptor (beta chain) was retrieved from a study of OX40 agonist ivuxolimab in advanced cancers. Study overall: Earlier treatment with anti-PD-1, anti-PD-L1 or anti-CTLA-4 was permitted, and 30% to 40% had received some.

The cohort excluded patients with autoimmune disease history or systemic immunosuppression. Collection of blood occurred at baseline, at cycle 4 day 1, and at cycle 7 day 1. The V gene's germline CDR1 is SGHVS and CDR2 FNYEAQ. The CDR3 covers 16 residues. The V gene lost 2 bases and the J gene lost 4 bases, with 17 bases spanning the gap. The method was immunoSEQ multiplex PCR; TCRdb's version includes in-frame clones alone and lacks a portion of them. There are around 77,000 clones in the sample; 85% to 90% occur only once, and roughly 0.62% lies in the top ten. The origin of this receptor is an adult with an advanced solid tumor such as melanoma, head and neck, liver or kidney cancer. The V and J genes are TRBV7-6 and TRBJ1-1; D is perhaps TRBD1 (6 bases). Sequenced material: CD4+ or CD8+ T cells sorted from blood, taken in a trial of the OX40 agonist ivuxolimab. The CDR3 nucleotides read TGTGCCAGCAGCTTAAGGCAGGGGACCCTGGTCACTGAAGCTTTCTTT. It encodes CASSLRQGTLVTEAFF. Full variable domain (missing parts from reference TRBV7-6 and TRBJ1-1): GAGVSQSPRYKVTKRGQDVALRCDPISGHVSLYWYRQALGQGPEFLTYFNYEAQQDKSGLPNDRFSAERPEGSISTLTIQRTEQRDSAMYRCASSLRQGTLVTEAFFGQGTRLTVV.